This T cell receptor (beta chain) was obtained from a study of early T cells in non-severe SARS-CoV-2 infection. This clonotype came up a few times. Germline loops: CDR1 SGHAT, CDR2 FQNNGV. The CDR3 has 12 residues. The germline V and J ends were trimmed by 1 base and 6 bases, with 6 bases remaining between them. TCRdb recomputed calls from the 5' RACE reads with MiXCR, one row per CDR3 protein. Counted here are 85,000 to 90,000 distinct CDR3 sequences, approximately 15% occurring once; the ten biggest clones make up 0.58%. Sequencing was done on a sample of whole blood. The sequence was obtained from an adult who was a healthcare worker with PCR-confirmed SARS-CoV-2 infection or an uninfected control (not recorded which). The V gene is TRBV11-2, the J gene TRBJ1-2; D is unresolved. The CDR3 protein is CASSLGGNGYTF. CDR3 nucleotide sequence: TGTGCCAGCAGCTTAGGAGGAAATGGCTACACCTTC.